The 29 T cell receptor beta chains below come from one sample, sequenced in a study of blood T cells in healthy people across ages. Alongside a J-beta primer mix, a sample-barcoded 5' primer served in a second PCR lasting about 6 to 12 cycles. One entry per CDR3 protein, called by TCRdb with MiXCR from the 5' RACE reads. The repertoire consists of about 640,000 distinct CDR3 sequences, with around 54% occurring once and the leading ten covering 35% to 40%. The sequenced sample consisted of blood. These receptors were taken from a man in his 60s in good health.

CDR3 protein: CASGDFAYEQYF. The CDR3 nucleotides read TGTGCCAGCGGCGACTTCGCCTACGAGCAGTACTTC. This chain links TRBV2 with TRBJ2-7; D not resolved. CDR3 length: 12 residues. Trimming stripped 8 bases from V and 2 bases from J, with 10 bases between. The germline CDR1 and CDR2 sequences are SNHLY and FYNNEI.

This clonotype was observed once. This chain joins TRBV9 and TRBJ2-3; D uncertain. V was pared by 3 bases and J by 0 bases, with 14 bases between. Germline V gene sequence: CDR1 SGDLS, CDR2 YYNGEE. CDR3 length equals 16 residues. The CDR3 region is CASSASSSPSTDTQYF. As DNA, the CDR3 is TGTGCCAGCAGCGCCTCGAGCTCCCCTAGCACAGATACGCAGTATTTT.

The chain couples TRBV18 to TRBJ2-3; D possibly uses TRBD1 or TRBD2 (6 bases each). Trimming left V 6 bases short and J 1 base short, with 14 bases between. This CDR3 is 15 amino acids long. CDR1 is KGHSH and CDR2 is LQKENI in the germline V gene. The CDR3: CASSRRGGGTDTQYF. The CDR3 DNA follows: TGTGCCAGCTCCCGCAGGGGCGGGGGCACAGATACGCAGTATTTT.

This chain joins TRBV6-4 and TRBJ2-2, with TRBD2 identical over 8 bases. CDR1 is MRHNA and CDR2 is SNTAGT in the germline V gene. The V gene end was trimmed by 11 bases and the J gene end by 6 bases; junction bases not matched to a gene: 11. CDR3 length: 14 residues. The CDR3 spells CAPGTSNVAGELFF. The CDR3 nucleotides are TGTGCCCCCGGGACTAGTAATGTGGCCGGGGAGCTGTTTTTT.

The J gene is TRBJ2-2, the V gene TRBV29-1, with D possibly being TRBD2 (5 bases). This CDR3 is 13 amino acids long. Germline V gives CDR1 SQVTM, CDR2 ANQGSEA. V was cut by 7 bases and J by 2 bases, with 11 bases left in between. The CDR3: CSAQEGNTGELFF. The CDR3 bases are TGCAGCGCACAAGAGGGCAACACCGGGGAGCTGTTTTTT.

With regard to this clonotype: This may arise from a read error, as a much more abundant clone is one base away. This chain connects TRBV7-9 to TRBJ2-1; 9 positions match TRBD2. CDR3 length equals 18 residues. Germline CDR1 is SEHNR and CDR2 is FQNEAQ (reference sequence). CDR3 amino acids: CTSSLPSALAGAYNEQFF. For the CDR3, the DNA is TGTACCAGCAGCCTCCCGTCCGCTTTAGCGGGGGCCTACAATGAGCAGTTCTTC.

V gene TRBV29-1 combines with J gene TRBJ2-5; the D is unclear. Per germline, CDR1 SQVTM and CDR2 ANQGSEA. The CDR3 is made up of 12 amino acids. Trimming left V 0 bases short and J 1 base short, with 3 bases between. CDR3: CSVEDSQETQYF. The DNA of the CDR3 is TGCAGCGTTGAAGACAGCCAAGAGACCCAGTACTTC.

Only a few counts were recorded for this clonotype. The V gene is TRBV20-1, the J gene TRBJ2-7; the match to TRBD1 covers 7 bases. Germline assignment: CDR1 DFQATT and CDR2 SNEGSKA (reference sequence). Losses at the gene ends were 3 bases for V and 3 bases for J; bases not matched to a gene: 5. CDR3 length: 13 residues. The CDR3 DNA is TGCAGTGCTAGGGCGAGACAGGGCTACGAGCAGTACTTC. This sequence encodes CSARARQGYEQYF.

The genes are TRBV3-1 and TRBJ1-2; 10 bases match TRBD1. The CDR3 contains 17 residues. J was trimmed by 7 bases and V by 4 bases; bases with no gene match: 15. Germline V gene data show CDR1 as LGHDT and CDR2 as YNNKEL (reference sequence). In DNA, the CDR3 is TGTGCCAGCAGCCCCCAAACGAAGACAGGGGGCGCCTCTGGCTACACCTTC. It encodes CASSPQTKTGGASGYTF.

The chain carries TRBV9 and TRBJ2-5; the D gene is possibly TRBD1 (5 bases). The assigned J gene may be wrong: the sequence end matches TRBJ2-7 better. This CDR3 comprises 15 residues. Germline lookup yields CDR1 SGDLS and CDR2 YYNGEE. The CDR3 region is CASSVGASTAYEQYF. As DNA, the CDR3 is TGTGCCAGCAGCGTTGGGGCGTCGACGGCCTACGAGCAGTACTTC.

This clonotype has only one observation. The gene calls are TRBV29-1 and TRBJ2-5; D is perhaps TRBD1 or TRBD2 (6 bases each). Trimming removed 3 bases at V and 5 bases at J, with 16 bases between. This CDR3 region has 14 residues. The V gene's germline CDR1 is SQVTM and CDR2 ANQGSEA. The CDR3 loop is CSVESRGGRETQYF. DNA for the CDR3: TGCAGCGTTGAGTCCAGGGGAGGCAGGGAGACCCAGTACTTC. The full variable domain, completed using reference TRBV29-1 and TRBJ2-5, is SAVISQKPSRDICQRGTSLTIQCQVDSQVTMMFWYRQQPGQSLTLIATANQGSEATYESGFVIDKFPISRPNLTFSTLTVSNMSPEDSSIYLCSVESRGGRETQYFGPGTRLLVL.

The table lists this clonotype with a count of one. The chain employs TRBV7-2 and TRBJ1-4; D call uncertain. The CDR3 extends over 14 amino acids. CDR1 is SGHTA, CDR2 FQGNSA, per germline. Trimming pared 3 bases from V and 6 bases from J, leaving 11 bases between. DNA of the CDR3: TGTGCCAGCAGCTTTGGGTTTAGGGATGAAAAACTGTTTTTT. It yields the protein CASSFGFRDEKLFF.

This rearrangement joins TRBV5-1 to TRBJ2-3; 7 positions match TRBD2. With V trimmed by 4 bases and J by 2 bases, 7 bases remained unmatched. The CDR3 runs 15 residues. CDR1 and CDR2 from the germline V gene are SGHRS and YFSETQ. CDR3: CASSPSGAFTDTQYF. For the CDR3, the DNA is TGCGCCAGCAGCCCGAGCGGGGCTTTCACAGATACGCAGTATTTT.

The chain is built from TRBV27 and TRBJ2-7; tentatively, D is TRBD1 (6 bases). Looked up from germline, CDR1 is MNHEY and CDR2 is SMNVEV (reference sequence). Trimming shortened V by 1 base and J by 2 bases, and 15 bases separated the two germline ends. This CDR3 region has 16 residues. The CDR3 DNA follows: TGTGCCAGCAGTTTATACGGACAGCTGGGGGCCTACGAGCAGTACTTC. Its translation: CASSLYGQLGAYEQYF.

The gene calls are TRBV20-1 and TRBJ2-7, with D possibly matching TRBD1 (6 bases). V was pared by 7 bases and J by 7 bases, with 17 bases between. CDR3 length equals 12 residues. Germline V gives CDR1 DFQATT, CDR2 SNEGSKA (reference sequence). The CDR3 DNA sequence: TGCAGTGGCCAGGGGAACCCCGGGGAGCAGTACTTC. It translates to CSGQGNPGEQYF.

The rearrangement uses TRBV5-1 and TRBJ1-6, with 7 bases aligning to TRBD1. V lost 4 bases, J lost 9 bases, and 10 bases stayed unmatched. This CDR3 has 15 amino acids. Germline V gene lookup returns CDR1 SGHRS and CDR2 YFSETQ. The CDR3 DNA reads TGCGCCAGCAGCCTAGGGAACAGGGGATCTTCACCCCTCCACTTT. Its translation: CASSLGNRGSSPLHF.

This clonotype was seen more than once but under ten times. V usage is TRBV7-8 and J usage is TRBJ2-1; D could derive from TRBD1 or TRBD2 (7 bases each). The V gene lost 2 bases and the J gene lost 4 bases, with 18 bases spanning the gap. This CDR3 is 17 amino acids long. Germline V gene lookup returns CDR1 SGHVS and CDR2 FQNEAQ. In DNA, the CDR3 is TGTGCCAGCAGCTTACGACCCAGGGGGGGACTTTACAATGAGCAGTTCTTC. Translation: CASSLRPRGGLYNEQFF.

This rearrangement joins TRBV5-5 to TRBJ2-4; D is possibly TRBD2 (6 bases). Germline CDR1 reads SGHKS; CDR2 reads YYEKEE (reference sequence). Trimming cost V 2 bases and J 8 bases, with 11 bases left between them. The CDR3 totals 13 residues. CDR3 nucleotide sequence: TGTGCCAGCAGCTTCGATAGGGAGGACATTCAGTACTTC. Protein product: CASSFDREDIQYF.

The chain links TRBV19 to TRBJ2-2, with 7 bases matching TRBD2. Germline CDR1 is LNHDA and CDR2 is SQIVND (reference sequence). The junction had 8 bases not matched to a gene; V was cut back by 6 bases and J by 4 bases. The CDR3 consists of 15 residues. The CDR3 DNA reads TGTGCCAGTAGGACCCGCGGGGGTAGCACCGGGGAGCTGTTTTTT. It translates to CASRTRGGSTGELFF.

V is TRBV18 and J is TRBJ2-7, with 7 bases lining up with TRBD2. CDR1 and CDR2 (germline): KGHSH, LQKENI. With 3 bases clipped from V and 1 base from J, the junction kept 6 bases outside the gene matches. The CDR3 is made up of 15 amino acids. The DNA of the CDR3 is TGTGCCAGCTCACCTCCTTCTAGCGGATCCTACGAGCAGTACTTC. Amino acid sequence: CASSPPSSGSYEQYF.

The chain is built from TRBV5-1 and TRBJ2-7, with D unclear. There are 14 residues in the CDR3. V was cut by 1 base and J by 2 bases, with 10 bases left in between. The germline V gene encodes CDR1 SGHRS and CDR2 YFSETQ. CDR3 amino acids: CASSLSQNAYEQYF. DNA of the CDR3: TGCGCCAGCAGCTTGTCACAGAACGCCTACGAGCAGTACTTC.

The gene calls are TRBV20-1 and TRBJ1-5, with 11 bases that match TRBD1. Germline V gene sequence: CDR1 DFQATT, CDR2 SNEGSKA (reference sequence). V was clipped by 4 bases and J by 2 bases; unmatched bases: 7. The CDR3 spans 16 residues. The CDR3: CSAKGPGQGGNQPQHF. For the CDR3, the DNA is TGCAGTGCTAAGGGACCGGGACAGGGGGGCAATCAGCCCCAGCATTTT.

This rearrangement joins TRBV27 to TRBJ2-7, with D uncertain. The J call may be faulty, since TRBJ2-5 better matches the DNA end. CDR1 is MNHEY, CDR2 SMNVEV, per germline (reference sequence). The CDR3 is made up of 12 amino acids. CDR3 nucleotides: TGTGCCAGCAGGCCTGCGATAGGGACCCAGTACTTC. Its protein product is CASRPAIGTQYF.

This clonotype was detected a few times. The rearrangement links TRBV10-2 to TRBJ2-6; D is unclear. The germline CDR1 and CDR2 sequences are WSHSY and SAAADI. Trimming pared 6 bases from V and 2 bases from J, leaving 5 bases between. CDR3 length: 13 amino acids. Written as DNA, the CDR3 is TGCGCCAGCAGGATAGCTGGGGCCAACGTCCTGACTTTC. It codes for CASRIAGANVLTF.

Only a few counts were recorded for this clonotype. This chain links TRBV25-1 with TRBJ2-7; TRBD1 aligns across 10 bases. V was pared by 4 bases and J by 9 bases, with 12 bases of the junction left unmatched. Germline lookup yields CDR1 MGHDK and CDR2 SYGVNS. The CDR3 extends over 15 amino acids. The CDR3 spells CASSGRRDRGFGQYF. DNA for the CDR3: TGTGCCAGCAGTGGACGGAGGGACAGGGGTTTCGGGCAGTACTTC.

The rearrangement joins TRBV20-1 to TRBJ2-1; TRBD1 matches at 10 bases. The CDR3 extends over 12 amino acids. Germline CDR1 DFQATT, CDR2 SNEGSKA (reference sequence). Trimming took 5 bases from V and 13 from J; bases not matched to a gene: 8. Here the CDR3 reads CSAPRQGADQFF. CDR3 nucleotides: TGCAGTGCTCCTAGACAGGGGGCGGACCAGTTCTTC.

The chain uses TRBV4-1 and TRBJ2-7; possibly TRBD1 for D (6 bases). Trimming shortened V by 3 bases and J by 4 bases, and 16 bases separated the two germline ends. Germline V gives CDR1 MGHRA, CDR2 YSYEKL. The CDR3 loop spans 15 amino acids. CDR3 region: CASSQNSGRGYEQYF. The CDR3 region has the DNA TGCGCCAGCAGCCAGAATAGTGGCAGGGGTTACGAGCAGTACTTC.

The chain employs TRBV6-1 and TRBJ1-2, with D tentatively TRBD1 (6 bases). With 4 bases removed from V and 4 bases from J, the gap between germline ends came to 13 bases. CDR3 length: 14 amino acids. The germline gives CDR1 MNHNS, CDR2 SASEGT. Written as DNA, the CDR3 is TGTGCCAGCAGTGTAACACAGGGCACCTATGGCTACACCTTC. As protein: CASSVTQGTYGYTF.

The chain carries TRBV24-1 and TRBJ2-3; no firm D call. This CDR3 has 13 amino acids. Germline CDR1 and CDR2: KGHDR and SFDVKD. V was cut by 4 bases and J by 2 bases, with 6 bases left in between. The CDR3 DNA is TGTGCCACCAGTGAGGAATTCACAGATACGCAGTATTTT. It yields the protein CATSEEFTDTQYF.